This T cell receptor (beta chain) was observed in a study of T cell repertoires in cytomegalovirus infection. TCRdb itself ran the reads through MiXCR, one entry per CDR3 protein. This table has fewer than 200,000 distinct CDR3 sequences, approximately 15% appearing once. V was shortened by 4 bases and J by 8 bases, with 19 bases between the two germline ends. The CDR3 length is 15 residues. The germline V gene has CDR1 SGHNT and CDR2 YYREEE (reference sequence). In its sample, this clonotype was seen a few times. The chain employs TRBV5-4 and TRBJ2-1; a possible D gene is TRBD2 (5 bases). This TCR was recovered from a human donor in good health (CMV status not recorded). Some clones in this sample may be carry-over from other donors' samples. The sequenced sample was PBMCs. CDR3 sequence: CASSAARVKRDEQFF. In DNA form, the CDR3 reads TGTGCCAGCAGCGCCGCGAGGGTGAAGCGAGATGAGCAGTTCTTC.